Shown below are 25 T cell receptor beta chains from a single sample sequenced in a study of CD8 T cells in ankylosing spondylitis. TCRdb called the 5' RACE reads again in MiXCR, with one record for every CDR3 protein. The sample gives 200,000 to 250,000 distinct CDR3 sequences, approximately 24% of which show up once; around 6.3% is in the top ten. Source material: blood, either unsorted or a sorted T cell fraction (not recorded which). The receptors were sampled from a male donor with ankylosing spondylitis or in good health (not recorded which).

J is TRBJ2-7 and V is TRBV9; D might be TRBD1 (5 bases). The length of the CDR3 is 15 residues. V shed 3 bases and J shed 2 bases, with 15 bases lying between them. CDR1 is SGDLS and CDR2 is YYNGEE in the germline V gene. CDR3 coding DNA: TGTGCCAGCAGCGCCAACCCGACAGATACCTACGAGCAGTACTTC. Amino acids: CASSANPTDTYEQYF.

This clonotype was recorded at least ten times. The V gene is TRBV20-1, the J gene TRBJ1-4, with D possibly TRBD1 on 5 matching bases. Germline assignment: CDR1 DFQATT and CDR2 SNEGSKA (reference sequence). The V gene lost 1 base and the J gene lost 7 bases, with 10 bases spanning the gap. The CDR3 loop spans 13 amino acids. The CDR3 nucleotides are TGCAGTGCTAGAGCCGGGGGTGGTGAAAAACTGTTTTTT. Translation: CSARAGGGEKLFF.

The chain links TRBV7-2 to TRBJ2-3; a possible D gene is TRBD2 (6 bases). The CDR3 is 14 amino acids. The germline V gene has CDR1 SGHTA and CDR2 FQGNSA. V was cut by 7 bases and J by 3 bases, with 14 bases left in between. CDR3 region: CASTTRGNTDTQYF. The CDR3 DNA reads as TGTGCCAGCACCACTCGCGGGAATACAGATACGCAGTATTTT. Filled out from reference TRBV7-2 and TRBJ2-3, the complete variable domain reads GAGVSQSPSNKVTEKGKDVELRCDPISGHTALYWYRQSLGQGLEFLIYFQGNSAPDKSGLPSDRFSAERTGGSVSTLTIQRTQQEDSAVYLCASTTRGNTDTQYFGPGTRLTVL.

The rearrangement joins TRBV20-1 to TRBJ1-2, with a weak D call TRBD1 (5 bases). Trimming took 1 base from V and 3 from J, leaving 12 bases between them. This CDR3 has 14 residues. The germline gives CDR1 DFQATT, CDR2 SNEGSKA (reference sequence). Written as DNA, the CDR3 is TGCAGTGCTAGAGGGGCAGGGAGGGACTATGGCTACACCTTC. This translates into CSARGAGRDYGYTF.

This rearrangement joins TRBV14 to TRBJ2-7; the D call may be TRBD1 or TRBD2 (5 bases each). CDR1 and CDR2 (germline): SGHDN, FVKESK. V was pared by 0 bases and J by 5 bases, with 29 bases between. The CDR3 loop spans 20 amino acids. The CDR3, as DNA: TGTGCCAGCAGCCAAGATCTTACGGTGCCGGGACGGGATGTTTTCCACGAGCAGTACTTC. Amino acid sequence: CASSQDLTVPGRDVFHEQYF.

The V call is TRBV28, the J call TRBJ1-1; 8 bases align to TRBD1. The germline V gene has CDR1 MDHEN and CDR2 SYDVKM. The V segment lost 3 bases and the J segment 11 bases; nucleotides outside the gene matches: 11. The CDR3 sequence is 14 residues long. The CDR3 loop reads CASSLESGGGEAFF. The CDR3 DNA reads as TGTGCCAGCAGTTTGGAATCAGGGGGCGGGGAGGCTTTCTTT.

This clonotype was picked up one time. The chain employs TRBV2 and TRBJ2-3, with D possibly matching TRBD2 (6 bases). Trimming stripped 8 bases from V and 7 bases from J, with 16 bases between. The V gene's germline CDR1 is SNHLY and CDR2 FYNNEI. The length of the CDR3 is 13 residues. In DNA form, the CDR3 reads TGTGCCAGCTCCGGGACTGGTATAAATACGCAGTATTTT. Amino acids: CASSGTGINTQYF.

J is TRBJ2-1 and V is TRBV20-1; 7 bases are a match to TRBD1. Looked up from germline, CDR1 is DFQATT and CDR2 is SNEGSKA (reference sequence). This CDR3 spans 13 amino acids. The CDR3 DNA reads TGCAGCGCCCTTTGGGACAGTTACAATGAGCAGTTCTTC. This codes for CSALWDSYNEQFF.

This clonotype has only a few counts. This sequence joins TRBV6-5 and TRBJ2-1; 14 bases are shared with TRBD2. Trimming cost V 4 bases and J 7 bases; bases outside gene matches: 6. Germline assignment: CDR1 MNHEY and CDR2 SVGAGI. This CDR3 comprises 16 residues. CDR3 region: CASSSRTSGRMNEQFF. CDR3 coding DNA: TGTGCCAGCAGTTCTCGGACTAGCGGGAGGATGAATGAGCAGTTCTTC.

V usage is TRBV12-3 or TRBV12-4 and J usage is TRBJ2-1; 11 positions match TRBD2. There are 15 residues in the CDR3. V gave up 5 bases and J gave up 9 bases; unmatched junction bases: 9. DNA of the CDR3: TGTGCCAGCAGTGGCGTAGCGGGAGGGCCTATTGAGCAGTTCTTC. Amino acid sequence: CASSGVAGGPIEQFF.

This clonotype came up many times. V is TRBV24-1 and J is TRBJ2-2; 11 nucleotides match TRBD2. This CDR3 region has 19 residues. Trimming cost V 0 bases and J 0 bases; bases outside gene matches: 5. Germline lookup yields CDR1 KGHDR and CDR2 SFDVKD. Here the CDR3 reads CATSDLTGTSGANTGELFF. The CDR3 DNA reads TGTGCCACCAGTGATTTGACTGGGACTAGCGGCGCGAACACCGGGGAGCTGTTTTTT.

This clonotype was picked up one time. The J gene is TRBJ2-1, the V gene TRBV6-4, with 8 bases that match TRBD2. There are 12 residues in the CDR3. V lost 11 bases to trimming and J lost 2 bases; unmatched junction nucleotides: 2. From germline, CDR1 is MRHNA and CDR2 SNTAGT. As DNA, the CDR3 is TGTGCCCCCGGGAGGGCCTACAATGAGCAGTTCTTC. Protein product: CAPGRAYNEQFF.

Many counts were recorded for this clonotype. The genes are TRBV29-1 and TRBJ1-1, with 9 nucleotides matching TRBD1. The CDR3 sequence is 13 residues long. From germline, CDR1 is SQVTM and CDR2 ANQGSEA. Trimming at V came to 6 bases and at J to 3 bases, leaving 5 bases not matched to a gene. The CDR3 loop reads CSVVDRGDTEAFF. DNA of the CDR3: TGCAGCGTCGTCGACAGGGGGGACACTGAAGCTTTCTTT.

The chain has TRBV14 and TRBJ2-1; 9 bases agree with TRBD2. In germline, CDR1 is SGHDN, CDR2 FVKESK. The CDR3 length is 16 residues. The V and J ends lost 4 bases and 3 bases, in that order; junction bases with no gene match: 7. The CDR3 DNA reads as TGTGCCAGCAGCCTCCATAGCGGGAGAGGCTACAATGAGCAGTTCTTC. Translating it yields CASSLHSGRGYNEQFF. The complete variable domain, with remaining parts taken from reference TRBV14 and TRBJ2-1, reads EAGVTQFPSHSVIEKGQTVTLRCDPISGHDNLYWYRRVMGKEIKFLLHFVKESKQDESGMPNNRFLAERTGGTYSTLKVQPAELEDSGVYFCASSLHSGRGYNEQFFGPGTRLTVL.

The sample holds many counts of this clonotype. The chain couples TRBV6-2 or TRBV6-3 to TRBJ2-7, with D possibly TRBD1 on 5 matching bases. Germline loops: CDR1 MNHEY, CDR2 SVGEGT. This CDR3 spans 12 amino acids. The germline V and J ends were trimmed by 10 bases and 7 bases, with 17 bases remaining between them. The CDR3 loop is CAIATVFLEQYF. CDR3 nucleotide sequence: TGTGCCATTGCGACAGTTTTTTTGGAGCAGTACTTC.

This clonotype was seen repeatedly, ten times or more. The rearrangement joins TRBV7-2 to TRBJ2-2; 9 bases match TRBD2. The germline V gene has CDR1 SGHTA and CDR2 FQGNSA. V shed 0 bases, J shed 5 bases, and the junction held 1 base outside the gene matches. CDR3 size: 15 residues. CDR3 residues: CASSLALAGTGELFF. In DNA form, the CDR3 reads TGTGCCAGCAGCTTAGCTCTAGCGGGAACCGGGGAGCTGTTTTTT.

The chain recombines TRBV3-1 with TRBJ2-2; D unresolved. V was shortened by 4 bases and J by 5 bases, with 14 bases between the two germline ends. CDR1 and CDR2 from the germline V gene are LGHDT and YNNKEL (reference sequence). This CDR3 spans 15 amino acids. The CDR3 reads CASSPSGVGTGELFF. Here the CDR3 DNA reads TGTGCCAGCAGCCCGTCAGGAGTCGGTACCGGGGAGCTGTTTTTT.

This clonotype has ten or more counts. The chain has TRBV5-8 and TRBJ1-1, with D possibly being TRBD1 (6 bases). Germline lookup yields CDR1 SGHTS and CDR2 YDEGEE. The CDR3 totals 16 residues. The V end lost 0 bases, the J end lost 0 bases, and 12 bases lay between the germline ends. The CDR3 here is CASSLEGQGMNTEAFF. CDR3 sequence (DNA): TGTGCCAGCAGCTTGGAAGGGCAGGGGATGAACACTGAAGCTTTCTTT.

There are many counts of this clonotype. This sequence joins TRBV11-3 and TRBJ2-1; 12 positions agree with TRBD2. J lost 6 bases, V lost 7 bases, and 7 bases had no gene match. The CDR3 length is 15 residues. Looked up from germline, CDR1 is SGHNT and CDR2 is YENEEA. The CDR3 is CASKETSGRSNEQFF. Written as DNA, the CDR3 is TGTGCCAGCAAAGAGACTAGCGGGAGATCCAATGAGCAGTTCTTC.

This clonotype was observed many times. This CDR3 reads CASSPTAGGISTDTQYF. DNA of the CDR3: TGCGCCAGCAGCCCCACGGCGGGGGGAATTAGCACAGATACGCAGTATTTT. The rearrangement joins TRBV10-2 to TRBJ2-3, with 8 bases aligning to TRBD2. Germline-derived CDR1 and CDR2 are WSHSY and SAAADI. This CDR3 spans 17 amino acids. J was trimmed by 0 bases and V by 6 bases; bases with no gene match: 11.

CDR3 sequence (DNA): TGTGCCATCGAGGACAGGGGGAGCTCCTACGAGCAGTACTTC. Translated: CAIEDRGSSYEQYF. The V and J genes are TRBV10-3 and TRBJ2-7, with 10 nucleotides matching TRBD1. Germline V lookup: CDR1 ENHRY, CDR2 SYGVKD. This CDR3 has 14 residues. Trimming took 8 bases from V and 0 from J; bases not matched to a gene: 4.

The genes are TRBV4-2 and TRBJ2-5; D ambiguous. The CDR3 covers 15 residues. Germline V gene sequence: CDR1 LGHNA, CDR2 YNFKEQ. Deletions cut 0 bases from V and 2 bases from J, with 10 bases between. In DNA, the CDR3 is TGTGCCAGCAGCCAAGATCCCCTAACTCAAGAGACCCAGTACTTC. It codes for CASSQDPLTQETQYF.

The V and J genes are TRBV20-1 and TRBJ2-1; 8 nucleotides match TRBD2. In germline, CDR1 is DFQATT, CDR2 SNEGSKA (reference sequence). The trim removed 6 bases at V and 5 bases at J, leaving 6 bases unmatched. CDR3 length equals 13 residues. The CDR3 is CSARSGSDNEQFF. CDR3 in DNA: TGCAGTGCCCGGAGCGGGAGTGACAATGAGCAGTTCTTC.

In this sample, this clonotype turned up many times. The chain carries TRBV18 and TRBJ2-7, with D possibly matching TRBD1 (6 bases). In germline, CDR1 is KGHSH, CDR2 LQKENI. The CDR3 consists of 13 residues. Trimming took off 8 bases at V and 0 bases at J, with 11 bases between the two ends. CDR3 bases: TGTGCCAGCGCAAACAGGGACTCCTACGAGCAGTACTTC. It codes for CASANRDSYEQYF.

V gene TRBV5-1 combines with J gene TRBJ2-1, with TRBD1 matching 9 bases. The V gene end was trimmed by 4 bases and the J gene end by 5 bases; junction bases not matched to a gene: 7. The CDR3 contains 15 residues. Looked up from germline, CDR1 is SGHRS and CDR2 is YFSETQ. CDR3 nucleotide sequence: TGCGCCAGCAGCGGGGGGACAGGGAGAGACAATGAGCAGTTCTTC. Amino acids: CASSGGTGRDNEQFF.